This TCR beta chain derives from a study of CD8 T cells in Susac syndrome. The controls were healthy donors who were matched for age and sex. Isolation of CD8+ and CD4+ T cells was performed negatively, whereas enrichment of TEMRA cells was done by FACS. Random hexamers were used to reverse transcribe an amount of roughly 0.5 to 1 ug RNA. Amplification of TCR beta CDR3 spanned 54 Vbeta and 13 Jbeta via immunoSEQ multiplex PCR. A single record per CDR3 protein comes from TCRdb applying MiXCR to the immunoSEQ multiplex PCR reads. The sample includes 100,000 or so distinct CDR3 sequences, 80% to 95% seen only once; the top ten take approximately 0.12%. Germline V CDR1 and CDR2: GTSNPN, SVGIG (reference sequence). The CDR3 covers 12 residues. The ends lost 4 bases at V and 5 bases at J; junction bases unmatched: 4.

This TCR came from a human donor in good health. The material sequenced was CD8+ T cells from PBMCs. The chain carries TRBV30 and TRBJ1-1, with 7 bases fitting TRBD1. The CDR3 DNA is TGTGCCTGGAATAGGGGGCGGACTGAAGCTTTCTTT. Protein product: CAWNRGRTEAFF.